Here is one T cell receptor beta chain with its context. What it recognizes is unknown. CDR1 and CDR2 from the germline V gene are MGHRA and YSYEKL. With 3 bases removed from V and 5 bases from J, the gap between germline ends came to 11 bases. The CDR3 spans 13 residues. This record belongs to a study of cytomegalovirus exposure and HLA in healthy donors. The overall study: From donors who were HLA-typed, an early data release held 80 million to 85 million unique TCRs.

General observations from the study: A list of roughly 180 TCR beta chains associated with cytomegalovirus was given. When the data were analyzed later, several of the most significant clusters appeared to be linked to common viral pathogens.

Researchers ran the PCR with 60 Vbeta and 13 Jbeta primers. Using immunoSEQ multiplex PCR, the repertoire was profiled, and TCRdb retains in-frame clones only, with some absent. This sample has about 160,000 clones, with 75% to 85% found just once. The TCR sequence derives from a human donor in good health. What was sequenced was PBMCs. V usage is TRBV4-1 and J usage is TRBJ2-7; TRBD2 might be the D (5 bases). CDR3 sequence (DNA): TGCGCCAGCAGCCAGGGAGAATGGGACGAGCAGTACTTC. Its translation: CASSQGEWDEQYF.